The 12 T cell receptor beta chains below were found in one sample sequenced in a study of T cell responses to AZD1222 COVID-19 vaccine. Measured with immunoSEQ multiplex PCR; TCRdb has only the in-frame clones, and not every one. The repertoire holds 150,000 or so clones, with just over 90% as singletons. The sample here was peripheral blood, taken 28 days after the second AZD1222 dose. The source is an adult who received the AZD1222 COVID-19 vaccine.

This chain links TRBV6-1 with TRBJ1-1, with D unclear. Germline V CDR1 and CDR2: MNHNS, SASEGT. The CDR3 runs to 13 residues. V lost 1 base to trimming and J lost 4 bases, with 7 bases between them. CDR3 in amino acids: CASSEGRVTEAFF. The CDR3 region has the DNA TGTGCCAGCAGTGAAGGGAGGGTCACTGAAGCTTTCTTT.

The gene calls are TRBV2 and TRBJ1-1; 8 bases line up with TRBD1. The CDR3 consists of 15 residues. V was clipped by 4 bases and J by 5 bases; unmatched bases: 9. In germline, CDR1 is SNHLY, CDR2 FYNNEI. CDR3 DNA sequence: TGTGCCAGCAGTGGCCCCTCAGGGGGCTCGACTGAAGCTTTCTTT. It yields the protein CASSGPSGGSTEAFF.

The gene calls are TRBV7-9 and TRBJ2-7, with TRBD1 matching over 9 bases. Germline values: CDR1 SEHNR, CDR2 FQNEAQ (reference sequence). V lost 0 bases to trimming and J lost 4 bases; unmatched junction nucleotides: 4. The CDR3 length is 15 residues. The CDR3 reads CASSLADRGRYEQYF. CDR3 coding DNA: TGTGCCAGCAGCTTAGCGGACAGGGGAAGATACGAGCAGTACTTC.

The chain combines TRBV11-2 with TRBJ1-1, with D unclear. This CDR3 is built from 12 residues. Per the germline V gene, CDR1 is SGHAT and CDR2 is FQNNGV. V was pared by 1 base and J by 11 bases, with 11 bases between. CDR3 coding DNA: TGTGCCAGCAGCTTAGGAGGTGAGCGGGCTTTCTTT. This codes for CASSLGGERAFF.

The V and J genes are TRBV20-1 and TRBJ1-2; tentative D call: TRBD1 (6 bases). This CDR3 comprises 14 residues. V was pared by 3 bases and J by 3 bases, with 14 bases between. Looked up from germline, CDR1 is DFQATT and CDR2 is SNEGSKA (reference sequence). The CDR3: CSASSSPGDYGYTF. The CDR3 region has the DNA TGCAGTGCTAGTTCGAGCCCAGGGGACTATGGCTACACCTTC.

CDR3 amino acids: CASSFSFRGNNSPLHF. In nucleotides, the CDR3 is TGTGCCAGCAGCTTTAGCTTCAGGGGAAATAATTCACCCCTCCACTTT. The chain combines TRBV7-9 with TRBJ1-6; the D gene is possibly TRBD1 (6 bases). Trimming cost V 3 bases and J 5 bases, with 14 bases left between them. Germline CDR1 is SEHNR and CDR2 is FQNEAQ (reference sequence). The CDR3 runs 16 residues.

The chain recombines TRBV7-9 with TRBJ1-6, with 10 bases lining up with TRBD1. Per germline, CDR1 SEHNR and CDR2 FQNEAQ (reference sequence). Losses at the gene ends were 5 bases for V and 14 bases for J; bases not matched to a gene: 9. CDR3 length: 14 residues. The CDR3 loop reads CASSARDRGWALHF. Written as DNA, the CDR3 is TGTGCCAGCAGCGCCCGGGACAGGGGATGGGCCCTCCACTTT.

This chain uses TRBV12-5 with TRBJ2-1, with TRBD1 as a possible D gene (6 bases). Per the germline V gene, CDR1 is LGHNT and CDR2 is FRNRAP. V was cut by 7 bases and J by 8 bases, with 21 bases left in between. This CDR3 spans 15 amino acids. For the CDR3, the DNA is TGTGCTAGTGCCCAGGGGTCGGGGCCCGGGTATGAGCAGTTCTTC. This codes for CASAQGSGPGYEQFF.

The rearrangement uses TRBV15 and TRBJ1-2; D is ambiguous. From germline, CDR1 is LNHNV and CDR2 YYDKDF (reference sequence). The germline V and J ends were trimmed by 0 bases and 4 bases, with 15 bases remaining between them. The CDR3 has 16 amino acids. CDR3: CATSRDEAGRGYGYTF. The DNA of the CDR3 is TGTGCCACCAGCAGAGATGAGGCGGGTCGAGGCTATGGCTACACCTTC.

The chain uses TRBV3-1 (or the pseudogene TRBV3-2) and TRBJ1-2; weak D call: TRBD1 (5 bases). The germline CDR1 and CDR2 sequences are LGHDT and YNNKEL (reference sequence). The CDR3 runs to 14 residues. Trimming took off 1 base at V and 4 bases at J, with 10 bases between the two ends. The CDR3 nucleotides read TGTGCCAGCAGCCAAGCGCTACAGGTCTATGGCTACACCTTC. Its translation: CASSQALQVYGYTF.

V and J are TRBV18 and TRBJ1-3, with 7 bases identical to TRBD1. Trimming removed 3 bases from V and 0 bases from J; junction bases left unmatched: 5. The CDR3 runs 16 residues. CDR1 and CDR2 from the germline V gene are KGHSH and LQKENI. In DNA form, the CDR3 reads TGTGCCAGCTCACCGTCGACAGGGAGCTCTGGAAACACCATATATTTT. This codes for CASSPSTGSSGNTIYF. Based on the CDR3 plus reference TRBV18 and TRBJ1-3, the full variable domain is NAGVMQNPRHLVRRRGQEARLRCSPMKGHSHVYWYRQLPEEGLKFMVYLQKENIIDESGMPKERFSAEFPKEGPSILRIQQVVRGDSAAYFCASSPSTGSSGNTIYFGEGSWLTVV.

The chain links TRBV5-1 to TRBJ2-2; 7 bases are shared with TRBD1. J gave up 0 bases and V 3 bases, and 14 bases lay outside the gene matches. Germline assignment: CDR1 SGHRS and CDR2 YFSETQ. This CDR3 has 19 residues. CDR3 in DNA: TGCGCCAGCAGCTCCCGACAGGGACGGGCACTAGCGAACACCGGGGAGCTGTTTTTT. Amino acids: CASSSRQGRALANTGELFF. The entire variable domain, with the rest obtained from reference TRBV5-1 and TRBJ2-2, is as follows: KAGVTQTPRYLIKTRGQQVTLSCSPISGHRSVSWYQQTPGQGLQFLFEYFSETQRNKGNFPGRFSGRQFSNSRSEMNVSTLELGDSALYLCASSSRQGRALANTGELFFGEGSRLTVL.